The TCR beta chain described here comes from a study of T-cell reconstitution after alpha-beta-depleted transplantation in children. For TCRbeta, the library was prepared with unique molecular identifiers. TCRdb re-analysed the PCR reads in MiXCR, keeping a single row per CDR3 protein. The sample has about 830,000 distinct CDR3 sequences, 15% to 20% seen once. Study conclusions and caveats: Several hundred expanded graft clones reportedly were the source of alpha-beta T cells about two months after transplant. The high TCRbeta diversity at day 60 in some patients came from surviving recipient T cells and thymic progenitors. T-cell counts and diversity were attributed mostly to newly produced T cells one year after transplant.

A remark on this clonotype: What it binds is not known.

Sequenced material: PBMCs, mostly from graft donor cells, taken 360 days after TCRalphabeta/CD19-depleted stem cell transplant. The receptor's source is a male patient aged 10 to 17 who had a stem cell transplant for acute lymphoblastic leukemia, so the T cells may come from the graft donor.

CDR3 in DNA: TGTGCCAGTAACCCTTACAGGGGCAGCAACTATGGCTACACCTTC. As protein: CASNPYRGSNYGYTF. The genes are TRBV19 and TRBJ1-2; 7 positions agree with TRBD1. The CDR3 is 15 amino acids. The V and J ends lost 7 bases and 2 bases, in that order; junction bases with no gene match: 10. Germline assignment: CDR1 LNHDA and CDR2 SQIVND (reference sequence).